The entry that follows covers one T cell receptor (beta chain) sequence. In this sample, this clonotype turned up a few times. Its cognate antigen has yet to be identified. A much larger clone differs by one base, so this may be a read error. Likely a read error: the CDR3 ends without its conserved phenylalanine or tryptophan. The run used an Illumina HiSeq 1500. TCRdb redid the processing of the public reads, applying fastp at Q25 and MiXCR, and retained in-frame beta chains. Identical CDR3 protein sequences are pooled into one entry, listed with their most common genes and DNA. The sample records 500,000 to 600,000 distinct CDR3 sequences, approximately 15% of which are singletons. The biggest ten clones account for about 24% of the sample. The data were obtained in a study of T cell repertoires in cytomegalovirus infection (dated by TCRdb to the late 2010s). For the study in its entirety: The HLA type of each donor mattered for the analysis, because public TCR beta signatures pointed to carriage of CMV infection along with the matching HLA type. General findings and caveats noted by the study authors: Carriers of CMV infection plus the relevant HLA type were discriminated by the cumulative frequency of public TCR beta family members in the study cohort and in an independent roughly 340-donor cohort. The ex vivo response was dominated by HLA-C-restricted CMV-specific TCR beta clonotypes, and the single most frequent clonotype in two of eight donors was supplied by these HLA-C-restricted clonotypes.

Based on the germline V gene, the CDR1 and CDR2 sequences are SGHTA and FQGNSA. The CDR3 numbers 14 amino acids, ends counted. Only CDR3 DNA remains: 42 bases, in frame from the first base. V was cut back by 1 base and J by 9 bases, leaving a gap of 13 bases between them. The sample taken for sequencing was CD8+ T cells from PBMCs. The rearrangement joined TRBV7-2 to TRBJ2-1, with a weak D call of TRBD2 (6 bases match). The TCR sequence derives from a human donor in good health (CMV status not recorded). Some clones in this sample may be carry-over from other donors' samples. In nucleotide form, the sequence is TGTGCCAGCAGCTTAGAGCAGCGGGCGGGTGAGCAGTTCTTA. It encodes CASSLEQRAGEQFL.